The table lists the clone carrying this TCR beta chain with a few counts. The data originate from a study of T-cell memory formation after mild COVID-19. CDR1 is SEHNR, CDR2 FQNEAQ, per germline (reference sequence). Trimming removed 6 bases at V and 2 bases at J, with 20 bases between. This CDR3 has 18 residues. TCR alpha and TCR beta cDNA libraries with sample barcodes and UMIs came from 5'RACE using constant-segment primers. TCRdb used MiXCR to reprocess the 5' RACE reads, holding one entry per CDR3 protein. This table holds about 150,000 distinct CDR3 sequences, about 5.5% found once. Input material: PBMCs or a T cell subset sorted from them (not recorded which). This TCR came from an adult woman who had mild COVID-19 (a few samples of this study predate the infection). Cell type and time point are not known. V gene TRBV7-9 combines with J gene TRBJ2-6; the D gene is possibly TRBD2 (6 bases). CDR3 protein: CASSLTPKGGPGANVLTF. The CDR3 DNA reads TGTGCCAGCAGTTTAACACCAAAGGGAGGTCCTGGGGCCAACGTCCTGACTTTC.